The next 10 T cell receptor beta chains were all read from a single sample in a study of OX40 agonist ivuxolimab in advanced cancers. Libraries were prepared by immunoSEQ multiplex PCR; TCRdb keeps only in-frame clonotypes and omits some of them. The table includes 70,000 to 80,000 clones, 81% detected once. Specimen: CD4+ or CD8+ T cells sorted from blood, collected in a trial of the OX40 agonist ivuxolimab. These TCRs come from an adult with an advanced solid tumor such as melanoma, head and neck, liver or kidney cancer.

This chain uses TRBV5-1 with TRBJ2-3; D may be TRBD1 (6 bases). The germline gives CDR1 SGHRS, CDR2 YFSETQ. The CDR3 contains 14 residues. Trimming stripped 2 bases from V and 5 bases from J, with 12 bases between. CDR3 amino acids: CASSFGQSGDTQYF. CDR3 nucleotide sequence: TGCGCCAGCAGCTTCGGACAGAGTGGAGATACGCAGTATTTT.

The chain has TRBV29-1 and TRBJ1-1; D unclear. The germline CDR1 and CDR2 sequences are SQVTM and ANQGSEA. V lost 4 bases, J lost 8 bases, and 8 bases lay in between. The CDR3 consists of 10 residues. The CDR3 DNA follows: TGCAGCGTTGCAGATGAGGAAGCTTTCTTT. It translates to CSVADEEAFF. The variable domain in full, completed from reference TRBV29-1 and TRBJ1-1, reads SAVISQKPSRDICQRGTSLTIQCQVDSQVTMMFWYRQQPGQSLTLIATANQGSEATYESGFVIDKFPISRPNLTFSTLTVSNMSPEDSSIYLCSVADEEAFFGQGTRLTVV.

The chain employs TRBV6-6 and TRBJ1-5; D unresolved. This CDR3 region has 12 residues. CDR1 and CDR2 from the germline V gene are MNHNY and SVGAGI (reference sequence). V lost 4 bases, J lost 4 bases, and 5 bases lay in between. CDR3 bases: TGTGCCAGCAGTTTCCAGAATCAGCCCCAGCATTTT. This codes for CASSFQNQPQHF.

The chain has TRBV6-1 and TRBJ2-2; 11 nucleotides line up with TRBD2. CDR1 and CDR2 from the germline V gene are MNHNS and SASEGT. The CDR3 is 15 residues long. Losses at the gene ends were 5 bases for V and 4 bases for J; bases not matched to a gene: 3. CDR3 residues: CASSTSGSSTGELFF. CDR3 DNA: TGTGCCAGCAGTACTAGCGGGAGTAGCACCGGGGAGCTGTTTTTT.

The J gene is TRBJ2-7, the V gene TRBV11-3; unclear D gene. The germline V and J ends were trimmed by 9 bases and 2 bases, with 11 bases remaining between them. The germline V gene has CDR1 SGHNT and CDR2 YENEEA. There are 12 residues in the CDR3. CDR3 residues: CARIRSPYEQYF. In DNA form, the CDR3 reads TGTGCCAGAATCCGGTCTCCCTACGAGCAGTACTTC.

The V and J genes are TRBV9 and TRBJ1-2; TRBD1 aligns across 7 bases. The V gene end was trimmed by 5 bases and the J gene end by 5 bases; junction bases not matched to a gene: 12. CDR3 length: 15 amino acids. Germline CDR1 and CDR2: SGDLS and YYNGEE. The CDR3 DNA reads as TGTGCCAGCAGTTCCCAGGGGGTGCTCGCGTATGGCTACACCTTC. Encoded protein: CASSSQGVLAYGYTF.

The chain carries TRBV2 and TRBJ2-5; D is possibly TRBD1 or TRBD2 (6 bases each). V lost 1 base and J lost 7, with 13 bases in between. In germline, CDR1 is SNHLY, CDR2 FYNNEI. The CDR3 totals 14 residues. The CDR3 nucleotides are TGTGCCAGCAGTGAAGGGACAGCGGGTGGGACCCAGTACTTC. Translated, it gives CASSEGTAGGTQYF.

With regard to this clone: Other DNA sequences in the sample encode the same CDR3. The J gene is TRBJ1-2, the V gene TRBV29-1; 7 bases map to TRBD1. V lost 3 bases, J lost 7 bases, and 5 bases stayed unmatched. Per the germline V gene, CDR1 is SQVTM and CDR2 is ANQGSEA. The CDR3 length is 12 residues. CDR3 in amino acids: CSVDQGERGYTF. The CDR3 DNA reads TGCAGCGTTGATCAGGGGGAGCGTGGCTACACCTTC.

As regards this clone: Distinct nucleotide sequences in the sample also encode this CDR3. The rearrangement joins TRBV6-5 to TRBJ2-7; D is possibly TRBD2 (6 bases). The CDR3 length is 14 residues. Trimming removed 2 bases at V and 0 bases at J, with 8 bases between. CDR1 is MNHEY, CDR2 SVGAGI, per germline. CDR3 in amino acids: CASSYIGSSYEQYF. In DNA form, the CDR3 reads TGTGCCAGCAGTTACATCGGGAGCTCCTACGAGCAGTACTTC.

On this clone itself: Other DNA sequences within the sample encode an identical CDR3. The chain recombines TRBV5-1 with TRBJ1-4, with TRBD1 identical over 9 bases. The trim removed 5 bases at V and 7 bases at J, leaving 6 bases unmatched. The germline gives CDR1 SGHRS, CDR2 YFSETQ. The CDR3 has 14 residues. The CDR3 reads CASRPGQGGEKLFF. The CDR3 region has the DNA TGCGCCAGCAGACCGGGACAGGGAGGTGAAAAACTGTTTTTT.